What follows is one TCR beta chain and its context. Its antigen is not known. The data were taken from a study of radiotherapy plus CTLA-4 blockade in lung cancer. Across the whole study: Objective response rate was about 19%; disease control rate, around 31%.

General study findings and limits: There was expansion of tumor-derived TCR clones in blood after radiotherapy plus ipilimumab.

The CDR3 extends over 12 amino acids. Germline trimming cut 4 bases from V and 5 bases from J; bases unmatched to any gene: 4. Germline CDR1 and CDR2: SQVTM and ANQGSEA. This table comes from immunoSEQ multiplex PCR, and its TCRdb copy is limited to in-frame clones, with some not included. The sample yields some 100,000 clones, around 75% seen once. The sample was peripheral blood, taken from a patient treated with radiotherapy plus ipilimumab. The chain joins TRBV29-1 to TRBJ1-1, with TRBD1 identical over 7 bases. The TCR originated in a human donor with non-small cell lung cancer who had a partial response to radiotherapy plus ipilimumab. The CDR3 nucleotides read TGCAGCGTTGGCCAGGGGGTAACTGAAGCTTTCTTT. Residues: CSVGQGVTEAFF.